This TCR beta chain was retrieved from a study of a mutant IDH1 vaccine in newly diagnosed glioma. Study summary: Sex distribution of treated patients was roughly 62% male and roughly 40% female; mean age was 40.4 years. Patients' prior therapy spanned radiotherapy, temozolomide, or both; most underwent both. Study results and limitations: Overall, about 92% of patients had vaccine-induced immune responses.

Time point denoted: baseline, week 1 (first vaccination visit). Described treatment: pre-vaccination baseline after standard-of-care therapy. V shed 4 bases and J shed 0 bases, with 13 bases lying between them. The V gene's germline CDR1 is SQVTM and CDR2 ANQGSEA. The CDR3 is 15 amino acids. Using immunoSEQ multiplex PCR, the repertoire was profiled, and TCRdb retains in-frame clones only, with some absent. The repertoire holds about 96,000 clones, with about four fifths as singletons. Worth noting for this clone: Its antigen is undetermined.

V and J are TRBV29-1 and TRBJ1-3; D remains unclear. This sequence originates from a middle-aged man with glioma. Material: PBMCs, obtained from a glioma patient treated with radiotherapy, temozolomide or both. The CDR3, as DNA: TGCAGCGTTGGTGGCGACCGTACCTCTGGAAACACCATATATTTT. This translates into CSVGGDRTSGNTIYF.